The T cell receptor beta chain under discussion was sequenced for a study of control samples from healthy donors and cancer patients. Germline V gene lookup returns CDR1 SNHLY and CDR2 FYNNEI. This CDR3 has 10 residues. J was trimmed by 7 bases and V by 11 bases; bases with no gene match: 5. Using immunoSEQ multiplex PCR, the repertoire was profiled, and TCRdb retains in-frame clones only, with some absent. The sample includes more than 20,000 clones, roughly 90% of them seen just once. The sequenced material came from PBMCs. This chain uses TRBV2 with TRBJ2-7, with 7 bases that match TRBD1. The origin of this receptor is a man aged 50-60 years with lung cancer. The CDR3 reads CAGGQREQYF. CDR3 DNA: TGTGCCGGGGGACAGAGAGAGCAGTACTTC. Full variable domain (missing parts from reference TRBV2 and TRBJ2-7): EPEVTQTPSHQVTQMGQEVILRCVPISNHLYFYWYRQILGQKVEFLVSFYNNEISEKSEIFDDQFSVERPDGSNFTLKIRSTKLEDSAMYFCAGGQREQYFGPGTRLTVT.